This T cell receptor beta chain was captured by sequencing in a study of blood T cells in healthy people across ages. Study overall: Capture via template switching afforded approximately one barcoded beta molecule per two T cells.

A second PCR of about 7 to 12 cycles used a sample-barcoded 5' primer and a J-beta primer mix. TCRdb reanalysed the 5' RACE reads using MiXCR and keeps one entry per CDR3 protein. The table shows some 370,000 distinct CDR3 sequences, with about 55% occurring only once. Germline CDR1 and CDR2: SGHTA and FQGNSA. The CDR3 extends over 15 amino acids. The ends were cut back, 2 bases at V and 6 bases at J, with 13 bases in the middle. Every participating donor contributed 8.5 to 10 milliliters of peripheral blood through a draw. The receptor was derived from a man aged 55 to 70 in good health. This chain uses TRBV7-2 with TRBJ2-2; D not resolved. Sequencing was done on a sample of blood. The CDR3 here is CASSLYVGRAGELFF. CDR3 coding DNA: TGTGCCAGCAGCTTATATGTAGGGCGCGCCGGGGAGCTGTTTTTT.